This TCR beta chain was captured in a study of T cell repertoires in cytomegalovirus infection. Study summary: CMV epitopes, recently identified HLA-C-restricted and well-studied HLA-B-restricted, were used. CMV infection and matching HLA type were both indicated by public TCR beta signatures. Notes on the study in general: HLA-C-restricted CMV-specific TCR beta clonotypes were dominant in the ex vivo response.

One entry per CDR3 protein results from TCRdb running MiXCR on the reads. The sample holds fewer than 1,000,000 distinct CDR3 sequences, approximately 31% seen once. The V gene's germline CDR1 is SGHTA and CDR2 FQGNSA. The CDR3 extends over 13 amino acids. Trimming removed 5 bases from V and 7 bases from J, with 14 bases in between. Ten or more counts support this clonotype. Antigen specificity is unknown. Sequenced material: cultured CD8+ T cells from PBMCs, taken from culture after CMV antigen stimulation. The origin of this receptor is a human donor in good health (CMV status not recorded). Some clones in this sample may be carry-over from other donors' samples. V and J are TRBV7-2 and TRBJ1-1; no clear D gene. CDR3 sequence reads: CASSTLRGDEAFF. The CDR3 DNA follows: TGTGCCAGCAGCACCCTACGAGGAGATGAAGCTTTCTTT.